Listed below are T cell receptor beta chains from one sample, sequenced in a study of blood T cell repertoires in COVID-19. Sequenced by immunoSEQ multiplex PCR; TCRdb stores in-frame clones only, minus some. The table includes 120,000 to 150,000 clones, about 80% detected once. Sequencing was carried out using peripheral blood. Every receptor here comes from a human donor in a cohort sampled during active COVID-19. Both conserved end residues are part of each CDR3. D genes are given only for firm matches. Clone size appears in some rows only: once, few, many, or a class for an expanded clone.

j_call clone_size v_call cdr3_length d_call cdr3_nt cdr3_aa
TRBJ2-1 - TRBV19 16 TRBD2 TGTGCCAGTAGTATAGTAGGCGCGGGGGGGCCCATTGAGCAGTTCTTC CASSIVGAGGPIEQFF
TRBJ1-5 - TRBV19 15 TRBD1 TGTGCCAGTAGTACAGGGGACAGAAGAGATCAGCCCCAGCATTTT CASSTGDRRDQPQHF
TRBJ1-4 - TRBV3-1/TRBV3-2 16 - TGTGCCAGCAGCCAAGATCAGCTGGGGCTAGGTGAAAAACTGTTTTTT CASSQDQLGLGEKLFF
TRBJ1-5 - TRBV7-9 15 - TGTGCCAGCAGCTTTTCGACGGGGTGGAATCAGCCCCAGCATTTT CASSFSTGWNQPQHF
TRBJ2-2 - TRBV19 16 - TGTGCCAGTACCCCAAGTATAGGGGTTTGGACCGGGGAGCTGTTTTTT CASTPSIGVWTGELFF
TRBJ2-7 - TRBV9 16 TRBD1 TGTGCCAGCAGCCCAACAGGGGGCCAGGAAGCCTACGAGCAGTACTTC CASSPTGGQEAYEQYF
TRBJ2-5 - TRBV19 14 TRBD2 TGTGCCAGTAGCGGGGGGGCCACCGGGGAGACCCAGTACTTC CASSGGATGETQYF
TRBJ2-3 - TRBV5-4 14 - TGTGCCAGCAGTAGCGGTGGACGCACAGATACGCAGTATTTT CASSSGGRTDTQYF
TRBJ1-1 - TRBV6-5 15 - TGTGCCAGCAGTTCCCTGGAGGACAGCCGTACTGAAGCTTTCTTT CASSSLEDSRTEAFF
TRBJ2-7 - TRBV6-1 14 TRBD2 TGTGCCAGCAGTGAATCACTAATAGCGGGGCAGCAGTACTTC CASSESLIAGQQYF
TRBJ1-3 - TRBV6-6 18 - TGTGCCAGCAGTCCACGAACCCCTGGACAGTCCTCTGGAAACACCATATATTTT CASSPRTPGQSSGNTIYF
TRBJ1-4 few TRBV20-1 11 - TGCAGTGCTAGCTTTAATGAAAAACTGTTTTTT CSASFNEKLFF
TRBJ2-5 - TRBV7-9 15 - TGTGCCAGCAGCTTAGTGAGAGCCCGGGGGGAGACCCAGTACTTC CASSLVRARGETQYF
TRBJ1-2 - TRBV19 14 - TGTGCCAGTAGTATAATCGGACAGAACTATGGCTACACCTTC CASSIIGQNYGYTF
TRBJ2-3 - TRBV6-1 15 TRBD1 TGTGCCAGCAGTTTAACAGGGGTCGGCACAGATACGCAGTATTTT CASSLTGVGTDTQYF
TRBJ2-4 - TRBV28 14 TRBD1 TGTGCCAGCAGTTTGGGACAGGGCCTAGGGATTCAGTACTTC CASSLGQGLGIQYF
TRBJ1-1 - TRBV7-3 13 TRBD1 TGTGCCAGCAGCATTACAGGGGGCACTGAAGCTTTCTTT CASSITGGTEAFF
TRBJ2-7 - TRBV6-5 12 - TGTGCCAGCAACCCCAGGGCCCACGAGCAGTACTTC CASNPRAHEQYF
TRBJ1-1 few TRBV14 13 - TGTGCCAGCAGCCATCAGGAGAACACTGAAGCTTTCTTT CASSHQENTEAFF
TRBJ2-1 - TRBV10-2 13 - TGCGCCAGCAGTCCACAGGGGAGGAATGAGCAGTTCTTC CASSPQGRNEQFF
TRBJ1-5 once TRBV5-1 15 - TGCGCCAGCAGCCTAATGGGGGGGACGAATCAGCCCCAGCATTTT CASSLMGGTNQPQHF
TRBJ2-7 few TRBV25-1 15 - TGTGCCAGCAGTGAGGTAGGAGGGAACTCCTACGAGCAGTACTTC CASSEVGGNSYEQYF
TRBJ1-2 - TRBV12-3/TRBV12-4 13 TRBD1 TGTGCCAGCAGCCCGGGACAGGCGCGGGGCTACACCTTC CASSPGQARGYTF
TRBJ2-2 - TRBV13 16 TRBD2 TGTGCCAGCAGCTTAACGGCGGGAGCGAACACCGGGGAGCTGTTTTTT CASSLTAGANTGELFF
TRBJ2-4 - TRBV5-1 16 TRBD2 TGCGCCAGCAGCTCCTTGGGGGGGACGGCCAAAAACATTCAGTACTTC CASSSLGGTAKNIQYF
TRBJ1-5 - TRBV6-6 17 - TGTGCCAGCAGTCCGGGGGGCCGAGTCTATAGCAATCAGCCCCAGCATTTT CASSPGGRVYSNQPQHF
TRBJ2-7 - TRBV3-1/TRBV3-2 11 - TGTGCCAGCAGCCAGGGGCACGAGCAGTACTTC CASSQGHEQYF
TRBJ1-5 - TRBV19 17 TRBD1 TGTGCCAGTAGTACTCGACAGGGTACGAAGAGGAATCAGCCCCAGCATTTT CASSTRQGTKRNQPQHF
TRBJ2-3 - TRBV13 17 - TGTGCCAGCAGCTTACGTTGGGGCAGGGGTGGCACAGATACGCAGTATTTT CASSLRWGRGGTDTQYF
TRBJ2-7 - TRBV19 14 TRBD1 TGTGCCAGTAGTGACCGGGACAGAAGCTACGAGCAGTACTTC CASSDRDRSYEQYF
TRBJ2-3 few TRBV10-3 17 TRBD2 TGTGCCATCAGTGGGACTAGCGGGGGGCGGTTCACAGATACGCAGTATTTT CAISGTSGGRFTDTQYF
TRBJ2-5 - TRBV7-2 13 - TGTGCCAGCACTCAGGGGTACCAAGAGACCCAGTACTTC CASTQGYQETQYF
TRBJ1-1 few TRBV20-1 13 - TGCAGTGCTAGTAGGGGAGGGGGCACTGAAGCTTTCTTT CSASRGGGTEAFF
TRBJ2-3 - TRBV5-1 13 - TGCGCCAGCAGCAAGGGGGACACAGATACGCAGTATTTT CASSKGDTDTQYF
TRBJ1-5 - TRBV6-1 16 TRBD1 TGTGCCAGCAGTGAAGCGACGACAGGGGGTTATCAGCCCCAGCATTTT CASSEATTGGYQPQHF
TRBJ2-7 - TRBV12-5 13 - TGTGCTAGTGGTACCGTCGTTCGGGACGAGCAGTACTTC CASGTVVRDEQYF
TRBJ2-7 - TRBV5-1 15 - TGCGCCAGCAGCTTCCGGGACACGGACTTCTACGAGCAGTACTTC CASSFRDTDFYEQYF
TRBJ2-6 - TRBV27 16 - TGTGCCAGCAGTTTCTGGCAGGGTTTTGGGGCCAACGTCCTGACTTTC CASSFWQGFGANVLTF
TRBJ1-2 - TRBV19 13 - TGTGCCAGTAGGGACAGTTTTAACTATGGCTACACCTTC CASRDSFNYGYTF